This T cell receptor (beta chain) was identified during a study of a mutant IDH1 vaccine in newly diagnosed glioma. Study-level background: Vaccines were first given 4-6 weeks after radiotherapy alone, or with temozolomide cycles. Of treated patients, roughly 62% were men and 37.5% women, averaging around 40 years. Regarding the study as a whole: The vaccine induced immune responses, and these occurred in around 93% of patients.

About this clone: Antigen unknown.

Method: immunoSEQ multiplex PCR; TCRdb's copy keeps in-frame clones and lacks some. In the table there are about 83,000 clones, roughly 90% of which are singletons. Germline assignment: CDR1 LNHDA and CDR2 SQIVND (reference sequence). Losses at the gene ends were 7 bases for V and 4 bases for J; bases not matched to a gene: 4. This CDR3 spans 13 amino acids. Stated time point: week 5, during vaccination. Each dose of the vaccine consisted of 300 ug of mutant IDH1 20-mer peptide, with topical imiquimod. New WHO grade 3 or 4 astrocytomas that were IDH1-mutant and ATRX-lost had been found in donors. The chain employs TRBV19 and TRBJ2-1, with TRBD2 matching over 7 bases. This TCR came from a woman aged 50 to 65 with glioma. This specimen was PBMCs, taken from a glioma patient whose treatment included an IDH1 peptide vaccine. The CDR3 region is CASNEGGYNEQFF. The CDR3 DNA reads as TGTGCCAGTAATGAGGGAGGGTACAATGAGCAGTTCTTC.